This TCR beta chain is drawn from a study of T cells in Graves' hyperthyroidism and ophthalmopathy. The CDR3 runs to 15 residues. The germline CDR1 and CDR2 sequences are SGDLS and YYNGEE. Unmatched junction bases numbered 4, after V lost 0 bases and J lost 2 bases. Any patient presenting with uncontrolled infection, other autoimmune disease, pregnancy or lactation was left out. TCR beta CDR3 regions were amplified from RNA. The HTBI primer set was used in a first-round RT-PCR of the TCR CDR3. TCRdb reprocessed the multiplex PCR reads with MiXCR, giving one entry per CDR3 protein. The sample consists of tens of thousands of distinct CDR3 sequences, under 50% of them appearing once.

The rearrangement joins TRBV9 to TRBJ2-5; 7 bases are a match to TRBD2. The sequencing input was blood. The sequence was collected from a woman aged 45-60 years with Graves' ophthalmopathy. The CDR3 DNA reads as TGTGCCAGCAGCGTAGGACCGGGAGGACAAGAGACCCAGTACTTC. Its protein product is CASSVGPGGQETQYF.